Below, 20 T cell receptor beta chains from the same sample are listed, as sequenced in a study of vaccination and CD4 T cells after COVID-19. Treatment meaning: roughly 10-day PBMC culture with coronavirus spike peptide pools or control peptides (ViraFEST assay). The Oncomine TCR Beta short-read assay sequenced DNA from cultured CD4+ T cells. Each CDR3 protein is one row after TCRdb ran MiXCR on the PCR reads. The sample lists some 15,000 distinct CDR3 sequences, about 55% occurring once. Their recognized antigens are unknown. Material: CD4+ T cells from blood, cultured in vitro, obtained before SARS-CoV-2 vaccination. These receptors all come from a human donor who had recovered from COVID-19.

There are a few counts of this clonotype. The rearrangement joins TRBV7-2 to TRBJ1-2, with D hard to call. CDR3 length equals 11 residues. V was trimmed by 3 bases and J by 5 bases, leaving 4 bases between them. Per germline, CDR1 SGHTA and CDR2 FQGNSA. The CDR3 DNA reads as TGTGCCAGCAGCTTCGGATATGGCTACACCTTC. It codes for CASSFGYGYTF.

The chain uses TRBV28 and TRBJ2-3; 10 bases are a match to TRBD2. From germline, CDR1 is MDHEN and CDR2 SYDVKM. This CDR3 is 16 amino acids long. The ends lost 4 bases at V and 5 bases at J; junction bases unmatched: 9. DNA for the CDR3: TGTGCCAGCAGTTCCTCTAGCGGGAGTTCGATAGATACGCAGTATTTT. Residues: CASSSSSGSSIDTQYF.

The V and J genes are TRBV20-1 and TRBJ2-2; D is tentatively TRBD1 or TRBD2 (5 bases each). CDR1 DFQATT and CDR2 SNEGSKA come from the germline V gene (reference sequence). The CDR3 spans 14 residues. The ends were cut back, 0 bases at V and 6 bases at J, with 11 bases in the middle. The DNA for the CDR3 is TGCAGTGCTAGAGAGGGTTGGGGGTCCGGGGAGCTGTTTTTT. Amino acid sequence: CSAREGWGSGELFF.

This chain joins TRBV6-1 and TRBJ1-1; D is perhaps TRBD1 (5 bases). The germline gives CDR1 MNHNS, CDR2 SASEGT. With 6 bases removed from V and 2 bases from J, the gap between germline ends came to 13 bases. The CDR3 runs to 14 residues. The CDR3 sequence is CASRPRDSNTEAFF. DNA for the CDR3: TGTGCCAGCAGACCCCGGGACTCCAACACTGAAGCTTTCTTT.

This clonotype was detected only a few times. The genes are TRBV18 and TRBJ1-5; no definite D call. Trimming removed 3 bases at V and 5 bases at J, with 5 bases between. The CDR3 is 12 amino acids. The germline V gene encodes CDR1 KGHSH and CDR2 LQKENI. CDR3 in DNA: TGTGCCAGCTCACCCGGCGATCAGCCCCAGCATTTT. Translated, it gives CASSPGDQPQHF. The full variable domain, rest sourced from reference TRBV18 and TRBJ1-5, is NAGVMQNPRHLVRRRGQEARLRCSPMKGHSHVYWYRQLPEEGLKFMVYLQKENIIDESGMPKERFSAEFPKEGPSILRIQQVVRGDSAAYFCASSPGDQPQHFGDGTRLSIL.

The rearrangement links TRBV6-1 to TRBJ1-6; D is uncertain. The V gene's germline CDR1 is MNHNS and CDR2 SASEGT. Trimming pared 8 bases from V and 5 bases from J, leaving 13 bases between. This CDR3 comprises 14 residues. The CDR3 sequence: CASQLRGDNSPLHF. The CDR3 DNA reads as TGTGCCAGCCAATTGCGCGGGGATAATTCACCCCTCCACTTT.

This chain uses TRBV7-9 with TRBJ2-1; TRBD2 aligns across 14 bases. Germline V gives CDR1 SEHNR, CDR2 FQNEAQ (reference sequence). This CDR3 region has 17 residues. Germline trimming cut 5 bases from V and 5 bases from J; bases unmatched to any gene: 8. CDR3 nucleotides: TGTGCCAGCAGCACCCCTCCGGGACTAGCGGGGGACAATGAGCAGTTCTTC. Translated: CASSTPPGLAGDNEQFF.

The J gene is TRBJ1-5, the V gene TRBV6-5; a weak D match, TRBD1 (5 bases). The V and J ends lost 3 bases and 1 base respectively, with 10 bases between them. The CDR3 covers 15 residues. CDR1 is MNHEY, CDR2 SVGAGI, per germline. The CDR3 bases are TGTGCCAGCAGTTATGGGGGGTTGAGCAATCAGCCCCAGCATTTT. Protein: CASSYGGLSNQPQHF.

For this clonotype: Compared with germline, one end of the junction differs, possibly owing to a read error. CDR3 in DNA: TGTGTCAGCAGCCCCACCGGAGGGACTGAAGCTTTCTTT. Its translation is CVSSPTGGTEAFF. V and J are TRBV6-1 and TRBJ1-1, with unresolved D. This CDR3 has 13 amino acids. Germline CDR1 reads MNHNS; CDR2 reads SASEGT.

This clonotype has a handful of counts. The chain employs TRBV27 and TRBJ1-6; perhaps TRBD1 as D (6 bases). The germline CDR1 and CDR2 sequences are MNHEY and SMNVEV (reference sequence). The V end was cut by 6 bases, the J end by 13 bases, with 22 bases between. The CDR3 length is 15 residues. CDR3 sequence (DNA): TGTGCCAGCAGACATAACGACAGGCCCGTCTCCCCCCTCCACTTT. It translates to CASRHNDRPVSPLHF.

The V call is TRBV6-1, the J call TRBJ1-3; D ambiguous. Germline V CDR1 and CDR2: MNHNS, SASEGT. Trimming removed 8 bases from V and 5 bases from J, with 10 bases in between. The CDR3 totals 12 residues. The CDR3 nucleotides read TGTGCCAGCGGTATGGGGAGAAACACCATATATTTT. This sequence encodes CASGMGRNTIYF.

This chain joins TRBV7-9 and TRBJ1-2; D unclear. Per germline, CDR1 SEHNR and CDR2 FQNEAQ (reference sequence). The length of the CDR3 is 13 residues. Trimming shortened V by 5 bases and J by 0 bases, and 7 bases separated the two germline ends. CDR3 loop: CASSPGANYGYTF. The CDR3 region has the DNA TGTGCCAGCAGCCCAGGTGCTAACTATGGCTACACCTTC.

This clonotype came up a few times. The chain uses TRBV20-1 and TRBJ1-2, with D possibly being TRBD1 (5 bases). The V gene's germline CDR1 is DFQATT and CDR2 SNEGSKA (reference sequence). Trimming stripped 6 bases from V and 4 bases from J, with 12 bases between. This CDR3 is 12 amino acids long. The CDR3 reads CSAELGAYGYTF. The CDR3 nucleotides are TGCAGTGCGGAACTCGGGGCCTATGGCTACACCTTC.

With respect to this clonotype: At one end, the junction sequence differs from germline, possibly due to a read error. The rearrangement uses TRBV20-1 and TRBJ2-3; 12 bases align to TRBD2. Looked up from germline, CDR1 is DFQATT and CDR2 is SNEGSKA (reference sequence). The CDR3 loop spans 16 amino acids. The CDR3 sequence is CSARGLAGGRTDTQNF. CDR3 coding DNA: TGCAGTGCTAGAGGCCTAGCGGGAGGGCGCACAGATACGCAGAATTTT.

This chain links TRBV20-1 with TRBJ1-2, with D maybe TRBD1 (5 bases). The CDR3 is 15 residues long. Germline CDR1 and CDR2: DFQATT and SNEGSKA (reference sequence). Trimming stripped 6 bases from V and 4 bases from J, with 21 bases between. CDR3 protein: CSADLSGTEVYGYTF. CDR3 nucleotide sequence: TGCAGTGCCGACTTATCTGGGACGGAGGTCTATGGCTACACCTTC.

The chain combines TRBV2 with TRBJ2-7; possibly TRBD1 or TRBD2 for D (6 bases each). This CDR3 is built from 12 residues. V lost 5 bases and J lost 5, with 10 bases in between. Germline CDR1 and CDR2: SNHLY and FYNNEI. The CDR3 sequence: CASSTRGDEQYF. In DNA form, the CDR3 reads TGTGCCAGCAGTACAAGGGGGGACGAGCAGTACTTC.

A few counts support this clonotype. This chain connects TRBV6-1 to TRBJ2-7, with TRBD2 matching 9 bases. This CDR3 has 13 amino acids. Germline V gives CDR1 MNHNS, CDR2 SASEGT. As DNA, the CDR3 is TGTTCCACGCGGCGGGAGGGCCGAAACGAGCAGTACTTC. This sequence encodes CSTRREGRNEQYF.

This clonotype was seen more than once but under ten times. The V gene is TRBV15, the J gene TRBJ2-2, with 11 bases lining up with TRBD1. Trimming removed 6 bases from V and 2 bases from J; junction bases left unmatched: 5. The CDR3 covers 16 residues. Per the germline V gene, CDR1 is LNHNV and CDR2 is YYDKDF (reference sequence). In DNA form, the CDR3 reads TGTGCCACCAGTTGGGGACAGGGGGATAACACCGGGGAGCTGTTTTTT. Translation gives CATSWGQGDNTGELFF.

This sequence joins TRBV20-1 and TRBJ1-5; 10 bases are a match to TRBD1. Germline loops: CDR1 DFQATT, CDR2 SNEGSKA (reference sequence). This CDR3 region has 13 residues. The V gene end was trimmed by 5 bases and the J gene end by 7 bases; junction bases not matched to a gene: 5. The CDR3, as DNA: TGCAGTGCTTTCGGGACAGGGGCCCAGCCCCAGCATTTT. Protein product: CSAFGTGAQPQHF.

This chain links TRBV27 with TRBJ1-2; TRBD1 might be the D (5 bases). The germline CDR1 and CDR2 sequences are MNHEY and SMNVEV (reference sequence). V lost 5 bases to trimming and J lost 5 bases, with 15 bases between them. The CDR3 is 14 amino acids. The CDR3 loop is CASSSAGRGYGYTF. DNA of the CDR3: TGTGCCAGCAGTAGCGCAGGGCGGGGGTATGGCTACACCTTC.